This entry lists 28 T cell receptor beta chains sequenced from one sample in a study of cytomegalovirus exposure and HLA in healthy donors. The PCR used 60 Vbeta and 13 Jbeta primers. This table comes from immunoSEQ multiplex PCR, and its TCRdb copy is limited to in-frame clones, with some not included. This sample has 70,000 to 100,000 clones, with approximately 80% found just once. Sequencing was performed on PBMCs. The receptor source for this set is a man between 18 and 35 years old in good health and CMV-seronegative.

The J gene is TRBJ1-1, the V gene TRBV30, with D maybe TRBD1 (5 bases). CDR3 length equals 13 residues. Germline-derived CDR1 and CDR2 are GTSNPN and SVGIG (reference sequence). Trimming stripped 0 bases from V and 2 bases from J, with 7 bases between. The chain's CDR3 is CAWSVRGNTEAFF. The CDR3 nucleotides read TGTGCCTGGAGTGTTAGGGGAAACACTGAAGCTTTCTTT. Filled out from reference TRBV30 and TRBJ1-1, the complete variable domain reads SQTIHQWPATLVQPVGSPLSLECTVEGTSNPNLYWYRQAAGRGLQLLFYSVGIGQISSEVPQNLSASRPQDRQFILSSKKLLLSDSGFYLCAWSVRGNTEAFFGQGTRLTVV.

V and J are TRBV6-1 and TRBJ2-7; TRBD1 agrees at 8 bases. The trim removed 7 bases at V and 0 bases at J, leaving 5 bases unmatched. The CDR3 spans 14 residues. Looked up from germline, CDR1 is MNHNS and CDR2 is SASEGT. CDR3 protein: CASTRTGSSYEQYF. The CDR3 coding sequence is TGTGCCAGCACCCGGACAGGGAGCTCCTACGAGCAGTACTTC.

V and J are TRBV27 and TRBJ2-1; 9 bases align to TRBD1. V was pared by 4 bases and J by 6 bases, with 7 bases of the junction left unmatched. The CDR3 loop spans 15 amino acids. The germline V gene encodes CDR1 MNHEY and CDR2 SMNVEV (reference sequence). The CDR3 is CASSWGQGLGNEQFF. DNA for the CDR3: TGTGCCAGCAGTTGGGGACAGGGTCTCGGCAATGAGCAGTTCTTC.

The rearrangement joins TRBV7-9 to TRBJ1-1; a weak D match, TRBD1 (5 bases). CDR1 and CDR2 (germline): SEHNR, FQNEAQ (reference sequence). The CDR3 contains 15 residues. The V gene lost 1 base and the J gene lost 5 bases, with 14 bases spanning the gap. This chain's CDR3 is CASSLVGGVRTEAFF. CDR3 nucleotide sequence: TGTGCCAGCAGCTTAGTTGGAGGGGTGAGGACTGAAGCTTTCTTT.

V usage is TRBV9 and J usage is TRBJ1-2; D is unresolved. The CDR3 consists of 16 residues. The V gene's germline CDR1 is SGDLS and CDR2 YYNGEE. The ends were cut back, 0 bases at V and 0 bases at J, with 12 bases in the middle. The DNA of the CDR3 is TGTGCCAGCAGCGTAGGGGGAGATGGAGCTAACTATGGCTACACCTTC. Its protein product is CASSVGGDGANYGYTF.

There are a few counts of this clone. This sequence joins TRBV6-1 and TRBJ1-5, with 8 bases matching TRBD1. Germline CDR1 and CDR2: MNHNS and SASEGT. CDR3 length: 13 amino acids. V shed 8 bases, J shed 7 bases, and the junction held 7 bases outside the gene matches. The CDR3 protein is CASSTGGYQPQHF. The CDR3 DNA is TGTGCCAGCTCTACAGGGGGATACCAGCCCCAGCATTTT.

V gene TRBV4-2 combines with J gene TRBJ1-2; D gene ambiguous. Trimming left V 0 bases short and J 8 bases short, with 13 bases between. The CDR3 contains 14 residues. Germline V gene sequence: CDR1 LGHNA, CDR2 YNFKEQ. CDR3 in DNA: TGTGCCAGCAGCCAAGACAACATACGGGAGGGCTACACCTTC. It is translated as CASSQDNIREGYTF.

The gene calls are TRBV6-6 and TRBJ2-3; a possible D gene is TRBD2 (6 bases). V was clipped by 0 bases and J by 5 bases, with 9 bases between them. This CDR3 comprises 14 residues. Germline CDR1 is MNHNY and CDR2 is SVGAGI (reference sequence). DNA for the CDR3: TGTGCCAGCAGTTACTCATCGGGGGTAGATACGCAGTATTTT. It specifies CASSYSSGVDTQYF.

The V gene is TRBV2, the J gene TRBJ2-3; no firm D call. CDR1 is SNHLY and CDR2 is FYNNEI in the germline V gene. This CDR3 is built from 15 residues. V was cut by 1 base and J by 2 bases, with 10 bases left in between. CDR3 protein: CASSEGTHFTDTQYF. DNA for the CDR3: TGTGCCAGCAGTGAAGGAACACATTTCACAGATACGCAGTATTTT. The entire variable domain, with the rest obtained from reference TRBV2 and TRBJ2-3, is as follows: EPEVTQTPSHQVTQMGQEVILRCVPISNHLYFYWYRQILGQKVEFLVSFYNNEISEKSEIFDDQFSVERPDGSNFTLKIRSTKLEDSAMYFCASSEGTHFTDTQYFGPGTRLTVL.

The chain employs TRBV7-8 and TRBJ1-6, with D hard to call. Trimming removed 1 base from V and 7 bases from J, with 8 bases in between. The CDR3 consists of 14 residues. Germline V gene sequence: CDR1 SGHVS, CDR2 FQNEAQ. CDR3 sequence reads: CASSLGGGNSPLHF. CDR3 DNA: TGTGCCAGCAGCTTAGGTGGCGGAAATTCACCCCTCCACTTT.

The genes are TRBV5-6 and TRBJ1-6; the D gene is possibly TRBD1 (6 bases). The CDR3 has 17 residues. CDR1 and CDR2 from the germline V gene are SGHDT and YYEEEE. V lost 2 bases, J lost 0 bases, and 12 bases lay in between. The chain's CDR3 is CASSFRTASSYNSPLHF. In nucleotides, the CDR3 is TGTGCCAGCAGCTTCAGGACAGCGAGCTCCTATAATTCACCCCTCCACTTT.

The V gene is TRBV9, the J gene TRBJ1-5; D not certain. The germline V and J ends were trimmed by 0 bases and 0 bases, with 7 bases remaining between them. This CDR3 is built from 15 residues. CDR1 is SGDLS and CDR2 is YYNGEE in the germline V gene. The CDR3 DNA is TGTGCCAGCAGCGTAGACAGCAATAGCAATCAGCCCCAGCATTTT. This gives the protein CASSVDSNSNQPQHF.

V gene TRBV21-1 combines with J gene TRBJ2-3; the table's D call, TRBD2, has no DNA check behind it. TRBV21-1 corresponds to a pseudogene. This CDR3 spans 17 amino acids. The CDR3 DNA reads as TGTGCCAGCAGCCACTCGACTAGCGGGGGCCCCAGGGATACGCAGTATTTT. As protein: CASSHSTSGGPRDTQYF.

Remarks on this clone: One end of the junction is discordant with germline, which a read error may explain. The chain has TRBV7-9 and TRBJ2-6, with 9 bases that match TRBD2. This CDR3 region has 17 residues. Germline V gene lookup returns CDR1 SEHNR and CDR2 FQNEAQ (reference sequence). The CDR3 here is CSSSFAGGLSGANVLTF. CDR3 coding DNA: TGTTCCAGCAGCTTCGCGGGGGGGCTATCTGGGGCCAACGTCCTGACTTTC.

The chain couples TRBV5-4 to TRBJ2-5; D may be TRBD2 (5 bases). Trimming took 4 bases from V and 5 from J, leaving 15 bases between them. The CDR3 length is 14 residues. Germline CDR1 is SGHNT and CDR2 is YYREEE (reference sequence). The CDR3 sequence is CASSPGLSGETQYF. The CDR3 bases are TGTGCCAGCAGCCCTGGACTGTCGGGGGAGACCCAGTACTTC.

The chain couples TRBV6-5 to TRBJ2-7, with 8 bases lining up with TRBD2. The CDR3 length is 14 residues. Germline-derived CDR1 and CDR2 are MNHEY and SVGAGI. V shed 2 bases and J 2 bases; nucleotides not matched to a gene: 2. The CDR3 loop reads CASSYAGGPYEQYF. CDR3 DNA: TGTGCCAGCAGTTACGCGGGGGGACCCTACGAGCAGTACTTC.

The chain links TRBV14 to TRBJ1-1, with D possibly being TRBD1 (6 bases). The length of the CDR3 is 13 residues. Trimming stripped 4 bases from V and 11 bases from J, with 17 bases between. Germline-derived CDR1 and CDR2 are SGHDN and FVKESK. The DNA for the CDR3 is TGTGCCAGCAGCCCCCAACAGGGCCCCCAGGCTTTCTTT. Amino acid sequence: CASSPQQGPQAFF.

This chain links TRBV21-1 with TRBJ2-1; TRBD2, as called in the table, went unchecked against the DNA. TRBV21-1 represents a pseudogene. CDR3 length equals 18 residues. The chain's CDR3 is CASTPLLAGGNSYNEQFF. As DNA, the CDR3 is TGTGCCAGCACCCCGTTACTAGCGGGGGGCAACTCCTACAATGAGCAGTTCTTC.

The J gene is TRBJ1-1, the V gene TRBV5-1; D call uncertain. Germline values: CDR1 SGHRS, CDR2 YFSETQ. There are 13 residues in the CDR3. V lost 0 bases and J lost 3, with 6 bases in between. The chain's CDR3 is CASSLGGDTEAFF. CDR3 DNA sequence: TGCGCCAGCAGCTTGGGAGGCGACACTGAAGCTTTCTTT.

V and J are TRBV19 and TRBJ2-7, with a tentative D call TRBD1 (5 bases). The CDR3 runs to 11 residues. In germline, CDR1 is LNHDA, CDR2 SQIVND (reference sequence). CDR3 sequence reads: CASGSSYEQYF. The CDR3 coding sequence is TGTGCATCAGGGTCTTCCTACGAGCAGTACTTC. Variable domain in full (rest from reference TRBV19 and TRBJ2-7): DGGITQSPKYLFRKEGQNVTLSCEQNLNHDAMYWYRQDPGQGLRLIYYSQIVNDFQKGDIAEGYSVSREKKESFPLTVTSAQKNPTAFYLCASGSSYEQYFGPGTRLTVT.

This chain uses TRBV10-3 with TRBJ2-1; 12 bases agree with TRBD2. The germline gives CDR1 ENHRY, CDR2 SYGVKD. J was trimmed by 5 bases and V by 3 bases; bases with no gene match: 2. This CDR3 region has 15 residues. CDR3 nucleotides: TGTGCCATCAGTGATGGGACTAGCGGGCACAATGAGCAGTTCTTC. Protein sequence: CAISDGTSGHNEQFF.

The V and J genes are TRBV7-2 and TRBJ2-4; maybe TRBD2 (6 bases). The V end lost 1 base, the J end lost 10 bases, and 17 bases lay between the germline ends. CDR1 and CDR2 from the germline V gene are SGHTA and FQGNSA. The CDR3 loop spans 15 amino acids. CDR3 residues: CASSLDSGGSQIQYF. In DNA form, the CDR3 reads TGTGCCAGCAGCTTAGATAGCGGAGGGAGTCAAATTCAGTACTTC.

The rearrangement joins TRBV7-8 to TRBJ2-3, with a weak D call TRBD2 (5 bases). Germline lookup yields CDR1 SGHVS and CDR2 FQNEAQ. V lost 1 base to trimming and J lost 9 bases, with 11 bases between them. This CDR3 region has 13 residues. As DNA, the CDR3 is TGTGCCAGCAGCTTAGTGGAGGAAGGAACGCAGTATTTT. It encodes CASSLVEEGTQYF.

The V call is TRBV4-1, the J call TRBJ2-7; 9 positions match TRBD1. The CDR3 runs 16 residues. CDR1 MGHRA and CDR2 YSYEKL come from the germline V gene. V trimming: 0 bases; J trimming: 2 bases; junction bases outside the gene matches: 5. For the CDR3, the DNA is TGCGCCAGCAGCCAAGATGACGGACAGGGGACCTACGAGCAGTACTTC. This encodes CASSQDDGQGTYEQYF.

The V call is TRBV25-1, the J call TRBJ2-7; 13 bases are a match to TRBD2. Germline trimming cut 8 bases from V and 3 bases from J; bases unmatched to any gene: 4. Germline CDR1 reads MGHDK; CDR2 reads SYGVNS. CDR3 size: 14 residues. This CDR3 is CASSWTSGGYEQYF. The CDR3 DNA reads as TGTGCCAGCTCCTGGACTAGCGGGGGCTACGAGCAGTACTTC.

The chain employs TRBV7-6 and TRBJ2-7, with D unresolved. The germline gives CDR1 SGHVS, CDR2 FNYEAQ. The CDR3 consists of 13 residues. Trimming pared 5 bases from V and 0 bases from J, leaving 8 bases between. This CDR3 reads CASSETSSYEQYF. Written as DNA, the CDR3 is TGTGCCAGCAGCGAAACATCCTCCTACGAGCAGTACTTC. The complete variable domain, with remaining parts taken from reference TRBV7-6 and TRBJ2-7, reads GAGVSQSPRYKVTKRGQDVALRCDPISGHVSLYWYRQALGQGPEFLTYFNYEAQQDKSGLPNDRFSAERPEGSISTLTIQRTEQRDSAMYRCASSETSSYEQYFGPGTRLTVT.

The chain combines TRBV29-1 with TRBJ1-1; the D is unclear. The V end lost 7 bases, the J end lost 1 base, and 10 bases lay between the germline ends. The CDR3 length is 12 residues. Germline lookup yields CDR1 SQVTM and CDR2 ANQGSEA. CDR3 bases: TGCAGCGCCGGACGGGAGAACACTGAAGCTTTCTTT. Translating gives CSAGRENTEAFF.

The genes are TRBV9 and TRBJ2-1; D call uncertain. This CDR3 is 15 amino acids long. The V and J ends lost 0 bases and 0 bases respectively, with 7 bases between them. CDR1 and CDR2 (germline): SGDLS, YYNGEE. Here the CDR3 reads CASSVDGFSYNEQFF. The CDR3 DNA sequence: TGTGCCAGCAGCGTAGACGGGTTCTCCTACAATGAGCAGTTCTTC.